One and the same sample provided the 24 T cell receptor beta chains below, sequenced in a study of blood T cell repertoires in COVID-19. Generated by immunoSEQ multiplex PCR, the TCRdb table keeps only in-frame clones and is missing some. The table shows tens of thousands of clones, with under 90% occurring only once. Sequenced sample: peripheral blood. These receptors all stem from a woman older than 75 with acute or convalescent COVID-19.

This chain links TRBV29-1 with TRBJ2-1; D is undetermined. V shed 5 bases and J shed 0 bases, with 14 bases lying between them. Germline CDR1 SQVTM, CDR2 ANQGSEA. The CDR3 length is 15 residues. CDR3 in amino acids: CSVRQSLSSYNEQFF. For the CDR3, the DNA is TGCAGCGTTAGACAATCCCTGAGCTCCTACAATGAGCAGTTCTTC.

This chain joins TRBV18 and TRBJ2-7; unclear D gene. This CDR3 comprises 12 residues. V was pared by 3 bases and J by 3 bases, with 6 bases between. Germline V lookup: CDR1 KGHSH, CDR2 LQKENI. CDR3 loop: CASSPPNYEQYF. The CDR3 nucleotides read TGTGCCAGCTCACCTCCCAACTACGAGCAGTACTTC. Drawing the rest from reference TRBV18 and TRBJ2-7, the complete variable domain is NAGVMQNPRHLVRRRGQEARLRCSPMKGHSHVYWYRQLPEEGLKFMVYLQKENIIDESGMPKERFSAEFPKEGPSILRIQQVVRGDSAAYFCASSPPNYEQYFGPGTRLTVT.

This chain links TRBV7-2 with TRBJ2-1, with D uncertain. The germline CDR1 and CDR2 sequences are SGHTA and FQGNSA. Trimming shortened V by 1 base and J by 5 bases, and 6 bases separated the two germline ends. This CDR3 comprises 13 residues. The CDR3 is CASSLEQDNEQFF. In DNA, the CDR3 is TGTGCCAGCAGCTTAGAGCAGGACAATGAGCAGTTCTTC.

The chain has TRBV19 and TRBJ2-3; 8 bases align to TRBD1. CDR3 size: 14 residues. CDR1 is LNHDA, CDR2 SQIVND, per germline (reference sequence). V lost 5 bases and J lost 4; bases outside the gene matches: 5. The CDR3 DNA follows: TGTGCCAGTAGTCTCCGACAGGGGTCAGATACGCAGTATTTT. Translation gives CASSLRQGSDTQYF.

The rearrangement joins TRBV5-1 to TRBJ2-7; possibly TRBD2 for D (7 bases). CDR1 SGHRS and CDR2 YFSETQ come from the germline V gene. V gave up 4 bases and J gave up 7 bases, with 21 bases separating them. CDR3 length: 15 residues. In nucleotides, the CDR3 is TGCGCCAGCAGCCTCAGGGGTGCGGGGGTAGAAGAGCAGTACTTC. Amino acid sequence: CASSLRGAGVEEQYF.

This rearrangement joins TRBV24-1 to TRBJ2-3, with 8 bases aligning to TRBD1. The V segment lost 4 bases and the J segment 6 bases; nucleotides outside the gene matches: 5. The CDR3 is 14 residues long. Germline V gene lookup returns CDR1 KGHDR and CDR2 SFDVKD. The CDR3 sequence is CATSDPTGVDTQYF. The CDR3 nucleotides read TGTGCCACCAGTGACCCGACAGGGGTGGATACGCAGTATTTT.

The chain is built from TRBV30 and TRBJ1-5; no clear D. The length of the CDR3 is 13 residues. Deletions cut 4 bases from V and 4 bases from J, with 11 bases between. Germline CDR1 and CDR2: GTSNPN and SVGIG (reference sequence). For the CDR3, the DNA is TGTGCCTGGACCTCTACTTTTAATCAGCCCCAGCATTTT. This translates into CAWTSTFNQPQHF.

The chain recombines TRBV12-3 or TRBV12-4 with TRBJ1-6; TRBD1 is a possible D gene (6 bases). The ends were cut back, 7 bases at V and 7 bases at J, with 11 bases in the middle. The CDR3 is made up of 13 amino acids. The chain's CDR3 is CASMGGRNSPLHF. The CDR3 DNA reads TGTGCCAGCATGGGGGGGCGAAATTCACCCCTCCACTTT.

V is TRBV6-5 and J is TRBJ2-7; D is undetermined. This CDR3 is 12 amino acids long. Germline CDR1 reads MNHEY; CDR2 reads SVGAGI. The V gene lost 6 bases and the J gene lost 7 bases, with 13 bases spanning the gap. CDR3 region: CASSGNYREQYF. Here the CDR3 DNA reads TGTGCCAGCAGCGGTAACTACCGGGAGCAGTACTTC.

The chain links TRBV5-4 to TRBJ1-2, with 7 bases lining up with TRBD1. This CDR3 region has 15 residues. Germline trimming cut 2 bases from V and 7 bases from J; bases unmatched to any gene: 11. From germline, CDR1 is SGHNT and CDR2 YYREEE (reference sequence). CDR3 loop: CASSLISPGGSGYTF. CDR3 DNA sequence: TGTGCCAGCAGCTTAATTTCGCCAGGGGGGAGTGGCTACACCTTC.

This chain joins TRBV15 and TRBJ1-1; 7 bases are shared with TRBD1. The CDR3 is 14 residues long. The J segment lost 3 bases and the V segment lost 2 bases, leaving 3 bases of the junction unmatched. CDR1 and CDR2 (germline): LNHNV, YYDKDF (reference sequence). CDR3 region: CATSRQGGYTEAFF. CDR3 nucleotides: TGTGCCACCAGCAGACAGGGGGGATACACTGAAGCTTTCTTT.

The CDR3: CASSPSTNSGTEAFF. The CDR3 coding sequence is TGTGCCAGCAGCCCCAGTACTAACTCGGGCACTGAAGCTTTCTTT. This sequence joins TRBV7-9 and TRBJ1-1; D remains unclear. With 5 bases removed from V and 4 bases from J, the gap between germline ends came to 17 bases. Germline CDR1 SEHNR, CDR2 FQNEAQ (reference sequence). The CDR3 has 15 amino acids.

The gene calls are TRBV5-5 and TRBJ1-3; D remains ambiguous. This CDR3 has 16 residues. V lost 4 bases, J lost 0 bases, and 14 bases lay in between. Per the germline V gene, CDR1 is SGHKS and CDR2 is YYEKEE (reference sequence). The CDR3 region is CASSLTQVPSGNTIYF. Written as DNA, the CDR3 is TGTGCCAGCAGCCTTACTCAGGTACCCTCTGGAAACACCATATATTTT.

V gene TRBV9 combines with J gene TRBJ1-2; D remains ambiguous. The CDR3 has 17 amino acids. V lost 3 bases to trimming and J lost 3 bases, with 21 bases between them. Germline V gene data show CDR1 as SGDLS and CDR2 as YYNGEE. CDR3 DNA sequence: TGTGCCAGCAGCGCACCCCCGGGGTGGTCTGGGGACTATGGCTACACCTTC. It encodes CASSAPPGWSGDYGYTF.

CDR3 coding DNA: TGTGCCAGCAGCTTAGTAGGGAGAAGCGGGGAGACCCAGTACTTC. The encoded protein is CASSLVGRSGETQYF. The gene calls are TRBV7-2 and TRBJ2-5; tentatively, D is TRBD2 (6 bases). The CDR3 runs to 15 residues. V lost 1 base and J lost 5, with 14 bases in between. Germline CDR1 SGHTA, CDR2 FQGNSA. Full variable domain (outside the CDR3, taken from reference TRBV7-2 and TRBJ2-5): GAGVSQSPSNKVTEKGKDVELRCDPISGHTALYWYRQSLGQGLEFLIYFQGNSAPDKSGLPSDRFSAERTGGSVSTLTIQRTQQEDSAVYLCASSLVGRSGETQYFGPGTRLLVL.

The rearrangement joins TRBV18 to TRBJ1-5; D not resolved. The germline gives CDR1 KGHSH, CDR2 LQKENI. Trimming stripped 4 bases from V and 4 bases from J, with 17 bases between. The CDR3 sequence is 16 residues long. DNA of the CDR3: TGTGCCAGCTCACTTACGCCCACAAACATTAATCAGCCCCAGCATTTT. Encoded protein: CASSLTPTNINQPQHF.

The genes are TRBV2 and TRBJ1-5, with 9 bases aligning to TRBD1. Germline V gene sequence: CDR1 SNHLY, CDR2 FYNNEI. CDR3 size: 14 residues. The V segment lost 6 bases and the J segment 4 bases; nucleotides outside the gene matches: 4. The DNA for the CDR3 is TGTGCCAGCAGCCGACAGGGGGTTAATCAGCCCCAGCATTTT. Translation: CASSRQGVNQPQHF.

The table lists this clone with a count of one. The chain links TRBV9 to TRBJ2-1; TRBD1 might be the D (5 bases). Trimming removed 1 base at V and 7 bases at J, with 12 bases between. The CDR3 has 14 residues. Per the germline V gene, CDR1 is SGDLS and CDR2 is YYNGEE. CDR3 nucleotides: TGTGCCAGCAGCGTACAAGGGGTTATAAATGAGCAGTTCTTC. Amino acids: CASSVQGVINEQFF.

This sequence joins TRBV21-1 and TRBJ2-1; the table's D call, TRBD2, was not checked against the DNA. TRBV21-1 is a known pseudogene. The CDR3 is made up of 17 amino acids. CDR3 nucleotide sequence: TGTGCCAGCAGCAAAGTCTTGCGGGGGAGCTCCTACAATGAGCAGTTCTTC. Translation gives CASSKVLRGSSYNEQFF.

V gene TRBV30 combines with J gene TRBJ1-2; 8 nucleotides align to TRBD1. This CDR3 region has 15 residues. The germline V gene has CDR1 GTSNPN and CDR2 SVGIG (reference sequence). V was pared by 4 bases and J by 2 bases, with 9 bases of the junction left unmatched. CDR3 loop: CAWMAGGASNYGYTF. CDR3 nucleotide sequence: TGTGCCTGGATGGCAGGGGGCGCTTCGAACTATGGCTACACCTTC.

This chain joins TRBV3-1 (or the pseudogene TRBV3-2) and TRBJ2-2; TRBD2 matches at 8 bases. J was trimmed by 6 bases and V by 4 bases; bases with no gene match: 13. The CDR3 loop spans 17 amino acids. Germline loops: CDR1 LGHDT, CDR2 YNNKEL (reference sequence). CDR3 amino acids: CASSLLPGLEGPGELFF. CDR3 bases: TGTGCCAGCAGCCTCCTACCGGGACTAGAGGGCCCCGGGGAGCTGTTTTTT.

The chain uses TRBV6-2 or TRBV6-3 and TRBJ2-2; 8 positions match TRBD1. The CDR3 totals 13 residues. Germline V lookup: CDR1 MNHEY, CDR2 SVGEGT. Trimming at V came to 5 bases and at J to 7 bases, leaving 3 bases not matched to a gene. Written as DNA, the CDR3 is TGTGCCAGCAGTCTGACAGGGGTCGGGGAGCTGTTTTTT. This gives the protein CASSLTGVGELFF.

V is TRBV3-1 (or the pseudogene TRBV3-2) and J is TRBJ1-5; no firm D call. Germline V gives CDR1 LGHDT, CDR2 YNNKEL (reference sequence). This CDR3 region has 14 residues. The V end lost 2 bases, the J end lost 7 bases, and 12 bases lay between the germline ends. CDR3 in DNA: TGTGCCAGCAGCCAAACCTCCAGCGGGCAGCCCCAGCATTTT. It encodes CASSQTSSGQPQHF.

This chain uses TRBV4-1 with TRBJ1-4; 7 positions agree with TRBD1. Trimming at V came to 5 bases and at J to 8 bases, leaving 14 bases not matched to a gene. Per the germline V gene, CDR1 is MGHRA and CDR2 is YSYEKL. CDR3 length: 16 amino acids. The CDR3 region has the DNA TGCGCCAGCAGCAGAGGGGCGAGGGGGCTGGAAGAAAAACTGTTTTTT. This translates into CASSRGARGLEEKLFF.